These T cell receptor beta chains were read from a single sample in a study of cytomegalovirus exposure and HLA in healthy donors. Produced via immunoSEQ multiplex PCR; TCRdb's table is partial and in-frame only. Found here are some 150,000 clones, roughly 81% of them singletons; the top ten hold roughly 13%. Source material: PBMCs. The receptor set was obtained from a woman between 45 and 60 years old in good health and CMV-seronegative. Each CDR3 is given with its conserved first and last residue. The D gene is left open where the match is weak. A row's size may be missing; if present it is once, few, many or a size class.

D,size,V,J,CDR3,DNA
-,-,TRBV27,TRBJ1-4,CASSTFNEKLFF,TGTGCCAGCAGTACATTTAATGAAAAGCTGTTTTTT
TRBD1,-,TRBV14,TRBJ1-1,CASSVQTGGTEAFF,TGTGCCAGCAGCGTACAAACAGGGGGCACTGAAGCTTTCTTT
-,once,TRBV4-3,TRBJ1-4,CASSPAGVSEKLFF,TGCGCCAGCAGCCCCGCCGGGGTATCTGAAAAACTGTTTTTT
TRBD2,once,TRBV11-2,TRBJ2-7,CASSLRVSSGGLTYEQYF,TGTGCCAGCAGCTTAAGGGTTAGTAGCGGGGGACTCACCTACGAGCAGTACTTC
TRBD1,-,TRBV7-2,TRBJ2-7,CASSSHQGAYEQYF,TGTGCCAGCAGCTCCCACCAGGGGGCCTACGAGCAGTACTTC
-,-,TRBV6-5,TRBJ1-2,CASSYGLADGYGYTF,TGTGCCAGCAGTTATGGGCTGGCCGACGGATATGGCTACACCTTC
TRBD1,-,TRBV2,TRBJ2-2,CASTNYPGAGGNYFDTGELFF,TGTGCCAGCACCAATTACCCCGGGGCAGGGGGCAACTACTTCGACACCGGGGAGCTGTTTTTT
-,-,TRBV4-2,TRBJ1-1,CASSQEELMNTEAFF,TGTGCCAGCAGCCAAGAAGAACTCATGAACACTGAAGCTTTCTTT
-,-,TRBV5-1,TRBJ2-3,CATRQAPNTDTQYF,TGCGCCACCAGACAGGCACCGAACACAGATACGCAGTATTTT
-,-,TRBV6-6,TRBJ1-2,CASTSRGAANYGYTF,TGTGCCAGCACCTCCCGCGGGGCGGCTAACTATGGCTACACCTTC
-,-,TRBV7-2,TRBJ2-7,CASSLEGRYEQYF,TGTGCCAGCAGCTTGGAGGGACGCTACGAGCAGTACTTC
TRBD1,-,TRBV10-3,TRBJ1-1,CAISEQGATEAFF,TGTGCCATCAGTGAGCAGGGGGCCACTGAAGCTTTCTTT
-,-,TRBV6-6,TRBJ1-3,CASSLDSGNTIYF,TGTGCCAGCAGTTTAGATTCTGGAAACACCATATATTTT
-,-,TRBV4-1,TRBJ2-3,CASSSQDREGPDTQYF,TGCGCCAGCAGCTCTCAGGACAGGGAGGGACCAGATACGCAGTATTTT
TRBD2,few,TRBV7-9,TRBJ2-1,CASSLGSGSYNEQFF,TGTGCCAGCAGCTTAGGGAGCGGGAGTTACAATGAGCAGTTCTTC
-,-,TRBV9,TRBJ2-1,CASSVETVSEQFF,TGTGCCAGCAGCGTAGAGACAGTCTCCGAGCAGTTCTTC
TRBD1,-,TRBV7-2,TRBJ1-2,CASSSDRGNYGYTF,TGTGCCAGCAGCTCAGACAGGGGCAACTATGGCTACACCTTC
TRBD1,-,TRBV5-1,TRBJ2-2,CASSLADRVAGELFF,TGCGCCAGCAGCTTGGCCGACAGGGTGGCCGGGGAGCTGTTTTTT
TRBD2,-,TRBV2,TRBJ2-1,CASRPSGNYNEQFF,TGTGCCAGCAGACCTAGCGGGAATTACAATGAGCAGTTCTTC
TRBD1,-,TRBV2,TRBJ2-7,CASSAYTGGEQYF,TGTGCCAGCAGCGCTTATACAGGGGGCGAGCAGTACTTC
-,-,TRBV21-1,TRBJ1-3,CASSLSTGSSGNTIYF,TGTGCCAGCAGCCTTTCGACAGGGAGCTCTGGAAACACCATATATTTT
TRBD1,-,TRBV29-1,TRBJ1-4,CSAKHRGQETNEKLFF,TGCAGCGCAAAACACAGGGGGCAAGAAACTAATGAAAAACTGTTTTTT
TRBD1,-,TRBV5-1,TRBJ2-7,CASSLSGTGFYEQYF,TGCGCCAGCAGCTTATCCGGGACAGGCTTTTACGAGCAGTACTTC
TRBD2,-,TRBV4-2,TRBJ2-1,CASSQDLASGANNEQFF,TGTGCCAGCAGCCAAGATCTAGCTAGCGGAGCCAACAATGAGCAGTTCTTC
TRBD2,-,TRBV4-1,TRBJ2-5,CASSSAASGFLQTQYF,TGCGCCAGCAGCTCGGCGGCTAGCGGGTTCTTGCAGACCCAGTACTTC
-,-,TRBV30,TRBJ1-5,CAWSVQAGLQPQHF,TGTGCCTGGAGTGTACAGGCAGGGCTCCAGCCCCAGCATTTT
TRBD1,-,TRBV2,TRBJ1-2,CASGEQATGNGYTF,TGTGCCAGCGGAGAGCAGGCGACAGGGAATGGCTACACCTTC
-,-,TRBV5-1,TRBJ2-1,CASSLGEGGGNEQFF,TGCGCCAGCAGCTTGGGCGAAGGCGGTGGCAATGAGCAGTTCTTC
-,-,TRBV7-9,TRBJ1-1,CATERGGNTEAFF,TGTGCCACTGAGAGGGGAGGGAACACTGAAGCTTTCTTT
-,-,TRBV6-5,TRBJ2-7,CASSSPGIGSYEQYF,TGTGCCAGCAGTTCCCCAGGAATCGGCTCCTACGAGCAGTACTTC
TRBD2,-,TRBV11-2,TRBJ2-7,CASSSPGGKRYEQYF,TGTGCCAGCAGCTCCCCGGGAGGGAAAAGGTACGAGCAGTACTTC
-,-,TRBV5-1,TRBJ1-3,CASSSRGGANTIYF,TGCGCCAGCAGCTCCCGGGGGGGGGCGAACACCATATATTTT
-,-,TRBV5-4,TRBJ2-4,CASSLGGRDIQYF,TGTGCCAGCAGCTTGGGGGGGCGGGACATTCAGTACTTC
TRBD1,few,TRBV4-1,TRBJ1-4,CASSQNGQGLTNEKLFF,TGCGCCAGCAGCCAAAACGGACAGGGCCTAACTAATGAAAAACTGTTTTTT
-,-,TRBV7-2,TRBJ2-3,CASSWTSASRADTQYF,TGTGCCAGCAGCTGGACTTCGGCCTCTAGGGCAGATACGCAGTATTTT
-,-,TRBV7-9,TRBJ1-1,CASSRSQGKNTEAFF,TGTGCCAGCAGCCGCTCACAGGGAAAGAACACTGAAGCTTTCTTT
-,-,TRBV7-2,TRBJ2-7,CASSLERGQTYEQYF,TGTGCCAGCAGCTTAGAACGTGGACAGACCTACGAGCAGTACTTC
-,few,TRBV7-6,TRBJ2-7,CASSLQGGLDEQYF,TGTGCCAGCAGCTTACAGGGGGGCCTTGACGAGCAGTACTTC